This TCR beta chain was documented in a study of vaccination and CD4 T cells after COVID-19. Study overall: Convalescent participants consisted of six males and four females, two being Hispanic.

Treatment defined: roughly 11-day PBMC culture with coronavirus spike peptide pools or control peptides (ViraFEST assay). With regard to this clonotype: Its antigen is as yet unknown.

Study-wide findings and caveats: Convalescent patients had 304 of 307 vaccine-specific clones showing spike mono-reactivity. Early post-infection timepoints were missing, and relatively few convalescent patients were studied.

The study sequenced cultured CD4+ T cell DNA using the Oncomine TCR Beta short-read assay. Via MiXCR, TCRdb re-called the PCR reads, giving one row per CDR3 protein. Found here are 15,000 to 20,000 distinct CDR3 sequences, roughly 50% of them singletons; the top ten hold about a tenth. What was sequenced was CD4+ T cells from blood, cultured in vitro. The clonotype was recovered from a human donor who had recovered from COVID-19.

This CDR3 reads CASESAGRNQPQHF. CDR3 DNA: TGTGCCTCCGAGAGCGCAGGGAGGAATCAGCCCCAGCATTTT. The J gene is TRBJ1-5, the V gene TRBV30, with a weak D call TRBD1 (5 bases). Looked up from germline, CDR1 is GTSNPN and CDR2 is SVGIG (reference sequence). The CDR3 contains 14 residues. Trimming pared 7 bases from V and 4 bases from J, leaving 17 bases between.